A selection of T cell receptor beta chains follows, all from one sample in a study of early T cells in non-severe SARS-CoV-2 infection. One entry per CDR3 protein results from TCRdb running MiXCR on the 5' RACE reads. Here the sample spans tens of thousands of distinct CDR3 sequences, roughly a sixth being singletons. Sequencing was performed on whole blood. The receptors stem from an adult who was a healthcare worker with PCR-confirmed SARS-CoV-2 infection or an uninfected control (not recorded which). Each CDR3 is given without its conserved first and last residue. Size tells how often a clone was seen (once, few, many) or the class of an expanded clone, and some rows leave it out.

ASSIQGSGSPLH,TRBV19,TRBJ1-6,few
ASSPKLASGDQEQF,TRBV11-2,TRBJ2-1,.
ASSSTFSGRVQKSTDTQY,TRBV7-8,TRBJ2-3,few
SAKTTLYSNQPQH,TRBV20-1,TRBJ1-5,few
ASSLQGVRGEKLF,TRBV7-2,TRBJ1-4,few
ASSLGGVMNTEAF,TRBV5-6,TRBJ1-1,.
ASSQPTRKGGGYT,TRBV3-1,TRBJ1-2,few
ASTIRAGGDTQY,TRBV18,TRBJ2-3,.
ASSTLPWGRGEH,TRBV28,TRBJ1-5,.
ASTLLGGNTGELF,TRBV5-5,TRBJ2-2,.
ASSWQRAPNSPLH,TRBV11-2,TRBJ1-6,many
ASSIPGKGSYEQY,TRBV19,TRBJ2-7,.
ASSQGSGLGSPLH,TRBV3-1,TRBJ1-6,.
AISEVRSSALH,TRBV10-3,TRBJ1-6,few
ASSFSGATYNEQF,TRBV12-3/TRBV12-4,TRBJ2-1,few
ASSTPSQGRGHSPLH,TRBV27,TRBJ1-6,few
ATKWADSYNEQF,TRBV19,TRBJ2-1,many
ASSPTENYGYT,TRBV6-5,TRBJ1-2,.
SVEGYRGAGYT,TRBV29-1,TRBJ1-2,few
ASSPDSMNTEAF,TRBV18,TRBJ1-1,few
ASSEGSGSSDEQY,TRBV25-1,TRBJ2-7,many